This TCR beta chain was recovered during a study of cytomegalovirus exposure and HLA in healthy donors. Study results and limitations: The study found most TCR sequences rare, yet found some public TCRs in many donors. Among TCR beta chains, those listed as cytomegalovirus-associated numbered more than 150.

To note about this clone: Antigen: not known.

The PCR employed 60 Vbeta primers together with 13 Jbeta primers. Measured with immunoSEQ multiplex PCR; TCRdb has only the in-frame clones, and not every one. The sample has 130,000 or so clones, roughly 70% seen once. The CDR3 contains 14 residues. Per germline, CDR1 SGHVS and CDR2 FQNEAQ. V lost 8 bases and J lost 5; bases outside the gene matches: 9. Sequencing was done on a sample of PBMCs. This receptor was taken from a man aged 35 to 55 in good health and CMV-seropositive. V is TRBV7-8 and J is TRBJ2-1, with TRBD1 identical over 7 bases. This chain's CDR3 is CASLGAQGDNEQFF. As DNA, the CDR3 is TGTGCCAGCTTGGGGGCTCAGGGGGACAATGAGCAGTTCTTC.